The entry below gives a single T cell receptor beta chain sequence along with its context. Trimming removed 1 base at V and 5 bases at J, with 12 bases between. The CDR3 spans 15 residues. The germline gives CDR1 SGHTA, CDR2 FQGNSA. The second PCR ran roughly 7 to 12 cycles with a sample-barcoded 5' primer and J-beta primers. TCRdb analysed the 5' RACE reads with MiXCR anew, one entry per CDR3 protein. The sample lists around 970,000 distinct CDR3 sequences, 45% to 60% occurring once. The sample belongs to a study of blood T cells in healthy people across ages. The origin of this receptor is a woman aged 60-75 years in good health. Source material: blood. The rearrangement joins TRBV7-2 to TRBJ1-5, with D tentatively TRBD1 (6 bases). DNA of the CDR3: TGTGCCAGCAGCTTAGTAGGGGGGACTGATCAGCCCCAGCATTTT. Its translation: CASSLVGGTDQPQHF.